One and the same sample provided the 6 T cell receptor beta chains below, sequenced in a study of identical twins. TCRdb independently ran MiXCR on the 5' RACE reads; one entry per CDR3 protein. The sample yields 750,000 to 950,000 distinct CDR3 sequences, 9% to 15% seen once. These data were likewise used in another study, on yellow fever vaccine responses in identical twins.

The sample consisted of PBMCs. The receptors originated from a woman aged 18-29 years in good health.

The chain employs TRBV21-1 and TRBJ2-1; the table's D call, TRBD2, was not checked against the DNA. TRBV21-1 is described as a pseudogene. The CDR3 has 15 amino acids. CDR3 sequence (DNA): TGTGCCAGCAAAGAAGGAGCGGGGTGGATCAATGAGCAGTTCTTC. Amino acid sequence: CASKEGAGWINEQFF.

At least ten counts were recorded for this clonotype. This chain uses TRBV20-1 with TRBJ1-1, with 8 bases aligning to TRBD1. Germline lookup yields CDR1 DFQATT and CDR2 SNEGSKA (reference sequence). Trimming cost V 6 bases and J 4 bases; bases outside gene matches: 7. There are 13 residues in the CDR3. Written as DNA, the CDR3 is TGCAGTGCAGCCGGACAGGGTGGCACTGAAGCTTTCTTT. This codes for CSAAGQGGTEAFF.

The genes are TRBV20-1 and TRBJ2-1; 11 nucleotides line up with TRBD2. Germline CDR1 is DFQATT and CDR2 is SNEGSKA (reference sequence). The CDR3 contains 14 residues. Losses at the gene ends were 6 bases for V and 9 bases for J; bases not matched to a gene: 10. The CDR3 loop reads CSAEGASGGSEQFF. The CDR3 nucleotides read TGCAGTGCGGAGGGGGCTAGCGGGGGGAGTGAGCAGTTCTTC.

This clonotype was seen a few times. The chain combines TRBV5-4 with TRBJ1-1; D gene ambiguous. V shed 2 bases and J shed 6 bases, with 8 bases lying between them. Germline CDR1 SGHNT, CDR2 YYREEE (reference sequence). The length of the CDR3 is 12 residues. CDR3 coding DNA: TGTGCCAGCAGCTTCGGGGTATCTGAAGCTTTCTTT. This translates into CASSFGVSEAFF.

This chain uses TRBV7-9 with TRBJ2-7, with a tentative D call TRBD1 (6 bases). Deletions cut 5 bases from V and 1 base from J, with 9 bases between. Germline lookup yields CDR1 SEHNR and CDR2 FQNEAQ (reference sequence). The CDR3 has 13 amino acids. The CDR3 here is CASSRQASYEQYF. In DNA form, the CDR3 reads TGTGCCAGCAGCAGACAGGCGTCCTACGAGCAGTACTTC.

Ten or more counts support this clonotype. CDR3: CASSLAVGDNEQYF. The CDR3 nucleotides are TGCGCCAGCAGCTTGGCCGTTGGAGATAACGAGCAGTACTTC. The chain is built from TRBV5-1 and TRBJ2-7; D is undetermined. V was clipped by 0 bases and J by 5 bases, with 12 bases between them. CDR1 and CDR2 (germline): SGHRS, YFSETQ. This CDR3 has 14 residues.